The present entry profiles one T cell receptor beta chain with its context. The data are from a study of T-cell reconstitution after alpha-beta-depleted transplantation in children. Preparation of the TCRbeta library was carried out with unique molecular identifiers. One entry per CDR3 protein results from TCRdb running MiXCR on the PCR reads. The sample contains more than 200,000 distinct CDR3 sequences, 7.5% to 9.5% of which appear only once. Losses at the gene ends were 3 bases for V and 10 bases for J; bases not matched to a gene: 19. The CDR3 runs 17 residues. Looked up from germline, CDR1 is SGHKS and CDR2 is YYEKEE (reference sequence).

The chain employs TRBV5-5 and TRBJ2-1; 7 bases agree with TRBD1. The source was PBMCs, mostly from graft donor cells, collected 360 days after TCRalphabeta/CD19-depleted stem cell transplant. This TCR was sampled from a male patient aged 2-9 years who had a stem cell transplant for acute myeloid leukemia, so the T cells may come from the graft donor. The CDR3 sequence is CASSSQATGKNPWEQFF. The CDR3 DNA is TGTGCCAGCAGCTCCCAGGCGACAGGGAAAAACCCTTGGGAGCAGTTCTTC.